Listed below are T cell receptor beta chains from one sample, sequenced in a study of identical twins. TCRdb ran MiXCR on the 5' RACE reads and lists one entry per CDR3 protein. The data show fewer than 250,000 distinct CDR3 sequences, about 16% seen once. Another study also made use of these data, one on T cells expressing NK-cell markers.

Material for sequencing was CD8+ T cells sorted from blood. Source of these receptors: a woman aged 18-30 years in good health. Each CDR3 is given with its conserved first and last residue. The D gene is left open where the match is weak. The size of a clone is reported for some rows only, either as once, few or many, or as a class for expanded clones.

cdr3_aa	cdr3_nt	d_call	v_call	clone_size	j_call	cdr3_length
CATSKIAGPDTQYF	TGTGCCACCAGCAAGATAGCGGGGCCAGATACGCAGTATTTT	TRBD2	TRBV15	few	TRBJ2-3	14
CASSSNYGYTF	TGTGCCAGCAGTTCCAACTATGGCTACACCTTC	.	TRBV12-3/TRBV12-4	few	TRBJ1-2	11
CASSSSGGRHEQYF	TGTGCCAGCAGCTCCTCAGGAGGGCGCCACGAGCAGTACTTC	.	TRBV7-2	few	TRBJ2-7	14
CASSPYSGGSVEQYF	TGTGCCAGCAGCCCTTACAGCGGGGGGAGTGTCGAGCAGTACTTC	TRBD2	TRBV7-9	.	TRBJ2-7	15
CSARVGGTKALAAKNIQYF	TGCAGTGCTAGAGTTGGTGGGACTAAGGCGTTGGCGGCCAAAAACATTCAGTACTTC	TRBD2	TRBV20-1	few	TRBJ2-4	19
CASSLASEAFF	TGTGCCAGCAGCCTCGCCAGTGAAGCTTTCTTT	.	TRBV12-3/TRBV12-4	.	TRBJ1-1	11
CSATSEGPQTQYF	TGCAGTGCCACGTCTGAGGGGCCGCAGACCCAGTACTTC	.	TRBV20-1	few	TRBJ2-5	13
CASRTGGVSTDTQYF	TGTGCCAGCAGGACGGGGGGCGTGAGCACAGATACGCAGTATTTT	.	TRBV11-2	few	TRBJ2-3	15
CASSFSGRTYEQYF	TGTGCCAGCAGCTTTAGCGGGCGAACCTACGAGCAGTACTTC	TRBD2	TRBV7-8	.	TRBJ2-7	14
CASSPDLIQAGEQFF	TGCGCCAGCAGCCCAGACTTAATCCAGGCGGGGGAGCAGTTCTTC	.	TRBV4-3	.	TRBJ2-1	15
CASSWTNNQPQHF	TGTGCCAGTAGTTGGACCAACAATCAGCCCCAGCATTTT	.	TRBV19	once	TRBJ1-5	13
CASSFKRGNYNEQFF	TGTGCCAGCAGCTTTAAACGGGGTAACTACAATGAGCAGTTCTTC	.	TRBV7-3	few	TRBJ2-1	15
CASSQDSSPETQYF	TGTGCCAGCAGCCAAGACTCCAGCCCAGAGACCCAGTACTTC	.	TRBV14	few	TRBJ2-5	14
CASSEARGQGVTGELFF	TGTGCCAGCAGTGAAGCGCGGGGTCAGGGGGTGACCGGGGAGCTGTTTTTT	.	TRBV2	.	TRBJ2-2	17
CASSLGVGRHNYGYTF	TGTGCCAGCAGTTTAGGGGTCGGACGGCATAACTATGGCTACACCTTC	.	TRBV12-3/TRBV12-4	.	TRBJ1-2	16
CASSLALLAGFGADTQYF	TGTGCCAGCAGTTTAGCGCTCCTAGCGGGGTTTGGGGCGGATACGCAGTATTTT	TRBD2	TRBV12-3/TRBV12-4	few	TRBJ2-3	18
CASSKRQLYGYTF	TGTGCCAGCAGCAAACGGCAGCTTTATGGCTACACCTTC	.	TRBV21-1	many	TRBJ1-2	13
CASSLVRGGGNPDTQYF	TGTGCCAGCAGCTTAGTAAGGGGGGGCGGTAACCCAGATACGCAGTATTTT	.	TRBV7-8	few	TRBJ2-3	17
CASSYRAEAFF	TGTGCCAGCAGTTACCGCGCAGAAGCTTTCTTT	.	TRBV6-2/TRBV6-3	few	TRBJ1-1	11
CASSDGGLSYEQYF	TGTGCCAGTTCCGACGGGGGGCTCTCCTACGAGCAGTACTTC	.	TRBV19	.	TRBJ2-7	14
CSVAGDSKQFF	TGCAGCGTCGCTGGTGACAGCAAGCAGTTCTTC	.	TRBV29-1	.	TRBJ2-1	11
CASSPLGTGRHGELFF	TGTGCCAGCTCTCCTTTGGGGACAGGGAGACACGGGGAGCTGTTTTTT	TRBD1	TRBV27	once	TRBJ2-2	16
CASSSPGGGTKAFF	TGTGCCAGCAGTTCCCCAGGGGGAGGGACAAAGGCTTTCTTT	TRBD1	TRBV9	.	TRBJ1-1	14
CASSYGAHNQPQHF	TGTGCCAGCAGTTACGGGGCCCACAATCAGCCCCAGCATTTT	.	TRBV6-5	few	TRBJ1-5	14
CASSVALLGEMGELFF	TGTGCCAGCAGCGTAGCCCTTTTGGGGGAGATGGGGGAGCTGTTTTTT	.	TRBV9	.	TRBJ2-2	16
CASSDPTENTIYF	TGTGCCAGCAGCGACCCGACAGAAAACACCATATATTTT	.	TRBV9	.	TRBJ1-3	13
CASSYSWRGGPEQYF	TGTGCCAGCAGTTACTCCTGGCGGGGGGGCCCTGAGCAGTACTTC	TRBD2	TRBV6-2/TRBV6-3	few	TRBJ2-7	15
CASSLIYSEEETQYF	TGTGCCAGCAGCTTAATATATTCCGAAGAAGAGACCCAGTACTTC	.	TRBV11-2	few	TRBJ2-5	15
CATSRDRAAPHGYTF	TGTGCCACCAGCAGAGATCGGGCAGCCCCACATGGCTACACCTTC	.	TRBV15	few	TRBJ1-2	15
CASSVEGGSTDTQYF	TGTGCCAGCAGCGTCGAGGGAGGGAGCACAGATACGCAGTATTTT	TRBD2	TRBV9	few	TRBJ2-3	15
CASRLTTDQPQHF	TGCGCCAGCAGACTAACGACGGATCAGCCCCAGCATTTT	.	TRBV5-1	many	TRBJ1-5	13
CASSPGPGYNEQFF	TGTGCCAGCAGTCCAGGCCCAGGTTACAATGAGCAGTTCTTC	.	TRBV6-1	few	TRBJ2-1	14
CASSFLWTESPLLNYGYTF	TGCGCCAGCAGCTTTCTATGGACAGAAAGCCCACTTTTAAACTATGGCTACACCTTC	.	TRBV5-1	few	TRBJ1-2	19
CSARGTGGYEQYF	TGCAGTGCTAGGGGGACAGGGGGCTACGAGCAGTACTTC	TRBD1	TRBV20-1	many	TRBJ2-7	13
CASSLGRGTGGNEQFF	TGTGCCAGCAGTTTAGGGAGGGGGACAGGGGGTAATGAGCAGTTCTTC	TRBD1	TRBV12-3/TRBV12-4	.	TRBJ2-1	16
CASSYQGPGADTQYF	TGTGCCAGCAGTTACCAGGGTCCCGGGGCAGATACGCAGTATTTT	.	TRBV6-5	few	TRBJ2-3	15
CASSLAQEPEQFF	TGTGCCAGCAGTTTAGCACAGGAACCCGAGCAGTTCTTC	.	TRBV12-3/TRBV12-4	few	TRBJ2-1	13
CSAGDRGSSYEQYF	TGCAGTGCTGGAGACCGGGGGAGCTCCTACGAGCAGTACTTC	.	TRBV20-1	few	TRBJ2-7	14
CSVEGRVTQYF	TGCAGCGTTGAGGGGAGAGTGACCCAGTACTTC	.	TRBV29-1	.	TRBJ2-5	11
CASSNPGTNTEAFF	TGCGCCAGCAGTAATCCAGGGACGAACACTGAAGCTTTCTTT	.	TRBV4-1	.	TRBJ1-1	14